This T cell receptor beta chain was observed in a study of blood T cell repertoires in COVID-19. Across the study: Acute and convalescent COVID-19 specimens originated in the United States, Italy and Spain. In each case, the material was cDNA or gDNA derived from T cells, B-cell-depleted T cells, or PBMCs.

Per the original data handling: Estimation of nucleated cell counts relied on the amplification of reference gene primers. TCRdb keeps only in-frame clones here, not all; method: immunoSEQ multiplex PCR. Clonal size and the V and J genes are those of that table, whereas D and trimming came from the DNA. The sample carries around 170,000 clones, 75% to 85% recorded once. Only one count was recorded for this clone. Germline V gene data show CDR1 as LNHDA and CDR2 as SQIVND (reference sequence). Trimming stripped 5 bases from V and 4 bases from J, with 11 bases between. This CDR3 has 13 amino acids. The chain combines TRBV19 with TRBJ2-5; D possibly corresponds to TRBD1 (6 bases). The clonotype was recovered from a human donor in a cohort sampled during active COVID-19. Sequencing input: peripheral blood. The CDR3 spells CASSSTGTETQYF. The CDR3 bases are TGTGCCAGTAGTTCCACAGGGACAGAGACCCAGTACTTC.